This T cell receptor (beta chain) stems from a study of beta chain features in type 1 diabetes. Overall study findings and caveats: For cells with high TCR expression, cDNA sequencing could yield over-representation.

Reverse transcribing all isolated RNA meant expressed TCRB transcripts were sequenced. Repertoires were generated with immunoSEQ multiplex PCR, while TCRdb's copy carries only in-frame clones and drops some. The data show fewer than 550,000 clones, over 9.5% seen once. The V gene end was trimmed by 6 bases and the J gene end by 14 bases; junction bases not matched to a gene: 11. From germline, CDR1 is SGHTA and CDR2 FQGNSA. The CDR3 has 12 residues. Comment on this clone: Its antigen is undetermined.

Specimen: naive CD4+ T cells from blood. This chain joins TRBV7-2 and TRBJ2-3; 7 bases are a match to TRBD2. The TCR was taken from a woman aged 18-29 years in good health. CDR3 sequence reads: CASSFLAGVTYF. The CDR3 region has the DNA TGTGCCAGCAGTTTCCTCGCGGGAGTAACGTATTTT.